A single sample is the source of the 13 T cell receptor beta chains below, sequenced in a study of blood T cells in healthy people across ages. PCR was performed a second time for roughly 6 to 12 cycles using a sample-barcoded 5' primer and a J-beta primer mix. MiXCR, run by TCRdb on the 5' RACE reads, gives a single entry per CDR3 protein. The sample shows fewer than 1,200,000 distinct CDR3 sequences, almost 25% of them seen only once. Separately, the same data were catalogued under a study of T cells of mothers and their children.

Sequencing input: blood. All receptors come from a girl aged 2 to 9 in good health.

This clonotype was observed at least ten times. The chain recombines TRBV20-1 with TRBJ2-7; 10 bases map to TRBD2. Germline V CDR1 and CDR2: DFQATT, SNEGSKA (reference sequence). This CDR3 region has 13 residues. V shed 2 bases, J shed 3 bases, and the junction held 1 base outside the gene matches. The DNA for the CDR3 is TGCAGTGCTAGAACTAGCGGGATCTACGAGCAGTACTTC. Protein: CSARTSGIYEQYF.

CDR3 bases: TGTGCCAGCAGCAGGATGCCACAGGAAAAACTGTTTTTT. It codes for CASSRMPQEKLFF. The rearrangement links TRBV7-8 to TRBJ1-4; no firm D call. The CDR3 has 13 amino acids. The V end was cut by 5 bases, the J end by 8 bases, with 12 bases between. Germline V gives CDR1 SGHVS, CDR2 FQNEAQ. Filled out from reference TRBV7-8 and TRBJ1-4, the complete variable domain reads GAGVSQSPRYKVAKRGQDVALRCDPISGHVSLFWYQQALGQGPEFLTYFQNEAQLDKSGLPSDRFFAERPEGSVSTLKIQRTQQEDSAVYLCASSRMPQEKLFFGSGTQLSVL.

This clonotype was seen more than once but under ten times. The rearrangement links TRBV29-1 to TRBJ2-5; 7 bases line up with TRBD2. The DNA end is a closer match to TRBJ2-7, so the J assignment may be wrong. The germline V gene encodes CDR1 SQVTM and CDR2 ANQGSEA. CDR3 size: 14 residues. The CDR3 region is CSVETGGLAYEQYF. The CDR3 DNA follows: TGCAGCGTTGAGACGGGAGGTCTAGCCTACGAGCAGTACTTC.

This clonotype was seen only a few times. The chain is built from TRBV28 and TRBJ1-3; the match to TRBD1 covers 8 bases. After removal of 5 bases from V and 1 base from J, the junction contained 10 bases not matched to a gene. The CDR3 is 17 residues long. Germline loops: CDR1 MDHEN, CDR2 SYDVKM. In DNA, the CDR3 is TGTGCCAGCAGTCCTACCGGGACAGGAGCTTCTGGAAACACCATATATTTT. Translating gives CASSPTGTGASGNTIYF.

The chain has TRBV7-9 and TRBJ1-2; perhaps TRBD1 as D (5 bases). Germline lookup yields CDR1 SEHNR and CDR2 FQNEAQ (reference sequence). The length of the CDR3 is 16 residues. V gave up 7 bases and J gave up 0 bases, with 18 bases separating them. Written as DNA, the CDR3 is TGTGCCAGCACCTCATTAGGGGACGCACCTAACTATGGCTACACCTTC. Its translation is CASTSLGDAPNYGYTF.

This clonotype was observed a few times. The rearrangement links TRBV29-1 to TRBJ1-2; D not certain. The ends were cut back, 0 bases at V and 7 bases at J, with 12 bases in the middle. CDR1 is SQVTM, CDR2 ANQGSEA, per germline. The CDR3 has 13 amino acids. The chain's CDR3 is CSVEDRSTGGYTF. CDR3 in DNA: TGCAGCGTTGAAGATCGAAGCACGGGTGGCTACACCTTC.

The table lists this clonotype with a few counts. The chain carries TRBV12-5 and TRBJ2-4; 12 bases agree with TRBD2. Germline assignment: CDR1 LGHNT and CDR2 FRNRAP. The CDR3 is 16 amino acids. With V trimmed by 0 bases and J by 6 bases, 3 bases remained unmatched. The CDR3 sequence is CASGLVLAGGLNIQYF. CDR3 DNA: TGTGCTAGTGGTTTGGTGCTAGCGGGGGGGCTAAACATTCAGTACTTC. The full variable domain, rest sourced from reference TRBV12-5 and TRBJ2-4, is DARVTQTPRHKVTEMGQEVTMRCQPILGHNTVFWYRQTMMQGLELLAYFRNRAPLDDSGMPKDRFSAEMPDATLATLKIQPSEPRDSAVYFCASGLVLAGGLNIQYFGAGTRLSVL.

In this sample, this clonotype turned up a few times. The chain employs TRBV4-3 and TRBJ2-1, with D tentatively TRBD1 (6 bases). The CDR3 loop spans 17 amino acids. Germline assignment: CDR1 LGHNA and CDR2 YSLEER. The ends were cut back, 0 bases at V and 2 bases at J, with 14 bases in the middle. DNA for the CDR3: TGCGCCAGCAGCCAAGATGGGGGCACCCTAGCCTACAATGAGCAGTTCTTC. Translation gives CASSQDGGTLAYNEQFF.

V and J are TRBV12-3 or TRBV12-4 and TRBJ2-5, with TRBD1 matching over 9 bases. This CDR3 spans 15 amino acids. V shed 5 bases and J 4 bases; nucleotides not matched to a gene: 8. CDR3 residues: CASSLPGTGRETQYF. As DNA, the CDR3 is TGTGCCAGCAGTCTCCCCGGGACAGGGAGAGAGACCCAGTACTTC.

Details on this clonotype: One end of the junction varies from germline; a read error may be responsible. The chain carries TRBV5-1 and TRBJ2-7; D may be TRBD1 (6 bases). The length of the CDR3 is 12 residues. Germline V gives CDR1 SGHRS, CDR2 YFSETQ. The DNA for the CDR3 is TGCGCCAGCAGCGTTGACCGGGACACCTTCTCTTTC. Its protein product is CASSVDRDTFSF. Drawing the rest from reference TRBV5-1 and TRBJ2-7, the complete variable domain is KAGVTQTPRYLIKTRGQQVTLSCSPISGHRSVSWYQQTPGQGLQFLFEYFSETQRNKGNFPGRFSGRQFSNSRSEMNVSTLELGDSALYLCASSVDRDTFSFGPGTRLTVT.

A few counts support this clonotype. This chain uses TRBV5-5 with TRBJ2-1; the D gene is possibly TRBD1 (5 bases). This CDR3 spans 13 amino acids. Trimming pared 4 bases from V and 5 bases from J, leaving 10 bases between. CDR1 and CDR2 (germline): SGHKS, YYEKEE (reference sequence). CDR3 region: CASSRNRNNEQFF. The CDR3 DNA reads TGTGCCAGCAGCCGGAACAGGAACAATGAGCAGTTCTTC.

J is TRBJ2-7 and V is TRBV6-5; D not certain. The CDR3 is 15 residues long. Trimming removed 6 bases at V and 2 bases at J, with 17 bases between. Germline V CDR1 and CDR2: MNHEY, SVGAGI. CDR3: CASSRSLQDAYEQYF. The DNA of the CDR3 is TGTGCCAGCAGCCGGAGCCTTCAGGATGCCTACGAGCAGTACTTC.

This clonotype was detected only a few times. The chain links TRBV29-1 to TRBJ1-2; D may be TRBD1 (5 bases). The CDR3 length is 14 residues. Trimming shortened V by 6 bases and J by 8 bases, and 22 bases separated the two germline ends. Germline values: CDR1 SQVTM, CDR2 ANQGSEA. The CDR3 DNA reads TGCAGCGTCCCCTATGACAGCTCCTCGGGGGGCTACACCTTC. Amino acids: CSVPYDSSSGGYTF.